This is a list of T cell receptor beta chains from one sample in a study of blood T cells in healthy people across ages. TCRdb passed the 5' RACE reads through MiXCR, listing each CDR3 protein once. Among under 2 million distinct CDR3 sequences listed, about 35% were seen once. The sample comprised blood. The receptors shown here come from a woman aged 25 to 39 in good health. Both conserved end residues are part of each CDR3. The order of the fields is J gene, clone size, D gene, V gene, CDR3 protein, CDR3 DNA. The D gene is left open where the match is weak. Only some rows state a clone size, as once, few, many or a class for expanded clones.

TRBJ2-7 few TRBD1 TRBV6-5 CASSYGRQGAKRSDEQYF TGTGCCAGCAGTTACGGCCGACAGGGGGCGAAGAGGAGCGACGAGCAGTACTTC
TRBJ2-7 few NA TRBV21-1 CASSKRDRGKHEQYF TGTGCCAGCAGCAAACGGGACAGGGGGAAACACGAGCAGTACTTC
TRBJ2-3 few NA TRBV4-1 CASSQDPGAAEKTGTQYF TGCGCCAGCAGCCAAGATCCCGGGGCTGCGGAAAAGACAGGTACGCAGTATTTT
TRBJ1-6 NA NA TRBV6-1 CASSGREINSPLHF TGTGCCAGCAGTGGCCGGGAGATTAATTCACCCCTCCACTTT
TRBJ2-2 NA TRBD2 TRBV12-3/TRBV12-4 CASSPSGRAGTGELFF TGTGCCAGCAGTCCTAGCGGGAGGGCCGGGACCGGGGAGCTGTTTTTT
TRBJ1-2 NA NA TRBV7-6 CACSLPTGGYTF TGTGCCTGCAGCTTGCCAACCGGCGGCTACACCTTC
TRBJ2-1 few NA TRBV10-2 CASSESGTPPEQFF TGCGCCAGCAGTGAGTCCGGGACCCCCCCTGAGCAGTTCTTC
TRBJ1-4 NA NA TRBV11-2 CASSDVDIEKLFF TGTGCCAGCAGCGACGTAGACATAGAAAAACTGTTTTTT
TRBJ2-3 NA NA TRBV5-1 CASSYQSTQYF TGCGCCAGCAGCTATCAAAGTACGCAGTATTTT
TRBJ2-7 few TRBD2 TRBV6-5 CASSYFAGGPNEQYF TGTGCCAGCAGTTACTTCGCGGGAGGGCCAAACGAGCAGTACTTC
TRBJ2-3 NA TRBD2 TRBV20-1 CSARASGNTDTQYF TGCAGTGCTAGGGCAAGCGGGAACACAGATACGCAGTATTTT
TRBJ2-7 few NA TRBV6-1 CASTEGLYEQYF TGTGCCAGCACCGAAGGGCTCTACGAGCAGTACTTC
TRBJ2-3 NA NA TRBV5-1 CASSGDGTQTDTQYF TGCGCCAGCAGCGGGGACGGGACCCAGACAGATACGCAGTATTTT
TRBJ2-5 NA TRBD2 TRBV5-6 CASSQPGLAGKETQYF TGTGCCAGCAGCCAACCGGGACTAGCGGGAAAAGAGACCCAGTACTTC
TRBJ1-5 NA TRBD1 TRBV3-1 CASSPSGQGNQPQHF TGTGCCAGCAGCCCCTCAGGACAGGGCAATCAGCCCCAGCATTTT
TRBJ2-2 few NA TRBV27 CASRTAYTGELFF TGTGCCAGCAGGACAGCTTACACCGGGGAGCTGTTTTTT
TRBJ1-1 NA NA TRBV9 CASSVGIPNTEAFF TGTGCCAGCAGCGTAGGAATACCTAACACTGAAGCTTTCTTT
TRBJ2-3 few NA TRBV7-9 CASSLLGEGIFHTDTQYF TGTGCCAGCAGCTTATTGGGGGAAGGGATTTTCCACACAGATACGCAGTATTTT
TRBJ1-2 NA TRBD1 TRBV6-2/TRBV6-3 CASTRTGEYDGYTF TGTGCCAGCACTCGGACAGGGGAATATGATGGCTACACCTTC
TRBJ1-2 NA TRBD1 TRBV2 CASKLQGANHGYTF TGTGCCAGCAAATTACAGGGGGCAAACCATGGCTACACCTTC